This entry lists 7 T cell receptor beta chains sequenced from one sample in a study of blood T cell repertoires in COVID-19. Assay used: immunoSEQ multiplex PCR; TCRdb lists only in-frame clones, some missing. The table has roughly 330,000 clones, around 86% seen once. Sequencing was performed on PBMCs or T cells enriched from blood (not recorded which). These receptors were obtained from a woman between 18 and 29 years old who had recovered from COVID-19.

The V call is TRBV2, the J call TRBJ2-7, with 9 bases that match TRBD1. Looked up from germline, CDR1 is SNHLY and CDR2 is FYNNEI. CDR3 length: 15 amino acids. With 0 bases clipped from V and 4 bases from J, the junction kept 4 bases outside the gene matches. CDR3 region: CASSEAPGTGYEQYF. In nucleotides, the CDR3 is TGTGCCAGCAGTGAAGCTCCCGGGACAGGGTACGAGCAGTACTTC. The entire variable domain, with the rest obtained from reference TRBV2 and TRBJ2-7, is as follows: EPEVTQTPSHQVTQMGQEVILRCVPISNHLYFYWYRQILGQKVEFLVSFYNNEISEKSEIFDDQFSVERPDGSNFTLKIRSTKLEDSAMYFCASSEAPGTGYEQYFGPGTRLTVT.

The genes are TRBV7-9 and TRBJ2-6; D gene uncertain. Trimming removed 4 bases at V and 2 bases at J, with 9 bases between. Germline assignment: CDR1 SEHNR and CDR2 FQNEAQ (reference sequence). CDR3 size: 15 residues. In nucleotides, the CDR3 is TGTGCCAGCAGCTCACAATACCCTGGGGCCAACGTCCTGACTTTC. The encoded protein is CASSSQYPGANVLTF.

The rearrangement uses TRBV6-5 and TRBJ1-5, with D perhaps TRBD1 (5 bases). CDR1 and CDR2 (germline): MNHEY, SVGAGI. This CDR3 is built from 12 residues. V lost 6 bases to trimming and J lost 7 bases, with 10 bases between them. The CDR3 here is CASRGEGQPQHF. CDR3 DNA sequence: TGTGCCAGCAGAGGGGAAGGGCAGCCCCAGCATTTT.

This chain connects TRBV13 to TRBJ1-3; TRBD1 is a possible D gene (5 bases). The length of the CDR3 is 14 residues. Trimming left V 3 bases short and J 4 bases short, with 10 bases between. Germline assignment: CDR1 PRHDT and CDR2 FYEKMQ (reference sequence). The CDR3 DNA reads as TGTGCCAGCAGCTTCCAGGGTTCGGGAAACACCATATATTTT. As protein: CASSFQGSGNTIYF. The variable domain in full, completed from reference TRBV13 and TRBJ1-3, reads AAGVIQSPRHLIKEKRETATLKCYPIPRHDTVYWYQQGPGQDPQFLISFYEKMQSDKGSIPDRFSAQQFSDYHSELNMSSLELGDSALYFCASSFQGSGNTIYFGEGSWLTVV.

The genes are TRBV18 and TRBJ2-5, with 7 nucleotides matching TRBD2. Germline assignment: CDR1 KGHSH and CDR2 LQKENI. With 3 bases clipped from V and 4 bases from J, the junction kept 8 bases outside the gene matches. The CDR3 loop spans 15 amino acids. The CDR3 DNA is TGTGCCAGCTCACCGCTCCAGGTAGCGGGAGAGACCCAGTACTTC. The encoded protein is CASSPLQVAGETQYF. Combining the CDR3 with reference TRBV18 and TRBJ2-5 gives the whole variable domain NAGVMQNPRHLVRRRGQEARLRCSPMKGHSHVYWYRQLPEEGLKFMVYLQKENIIDESGMPKERFSAEFPKEGPSILRIQQVVRGDSAAYFCASSPLQVAGETQYFGPGTRLLVL.

The chain is built from TRBV19 and TRBJ1-1; D call uncertain. The germline V gene encodes CDR1 LNHDA and CDR2 SQIVND (reference sequence). The ends were cut back, 5 bases at V and 8 bases at J, with 9 bases in the middle. This CDR3 region has 11 residues. DNA for the CDR3: TGTGCCAGTAGTCGGTCAGGAGAAGCTTTCTTT. Translated, it gives CASSRSGEAFF.

This sequence joins TRBV12-3 or TRBV12-4 and TRBJ1-5; no definite D call. The CDR3 has 13 amino acids. Trimming left V 5 bases short and J 10 bases short, with 15 bases between. The CDR3 loop reads CASSKTQGGPQHF. The CDR3 coding sequence is TGTGCCAGCAGTAAGACACAAGGAGGCCCCCAGCATTTT.